This T cell receptor beta chain was sequenced during a study of control samples from healthy donors and cancer patients. V shed 5 bases, J shed 8 bases, and the junction held 1 base outside the gene matches. This CDR3 is built from 11 residues. Germline V gene sequence: CDR1 MDHEN, CDR2 SYDVKM. Using immunoSEQ multiplex PCR, the repertoire was profiled, and TCRdb retains in-frame clones only, with some absent. The sample holds 150,000 to 200,000 clones, nearly 90% seen once. The chain links TRBV28 to TRBJ1-1; 8 nucleotides align to TRBD1. The TCR was taken from a woman between 45 and 65 years old in good health. The specimen sequenced was blood. Here the CDR3 reads CASSRQGEAFF. As DNA, the CDR3 is TGTGCCAGCAGTAGACAGGGGGAAGCTTTCTTT.